This T cell receptor beta chain stems from a study of blood T cells in healthy people across ages. The study's findings and limits: The unknown donor CMV status may have confounded expanded clonotype changes.

Sample-barcoded 5' priming and a J-beta primer mix drove a second PCR of about 6 to 12 cycles. TCRdb re-analysed the 5' RACE reads in MiXCR, keeping a single row per CDR3 protein. This sample has more than 750,000 distinct CDR3 sequences, with roughly 29% found just once. CDR3 length equals 13 residues. Germline CDR1 is DFQATT and CDR2 is SNEGSKA (reference sequence). Trimming stripped 5 bases from V and 5 bases from J, with 16 bases between. This clonotype was counted ten times or more. Its matching antigen is unknown. The same specimen was also included in a second study, on T cells of mothers and their children. That report notes: Comparable shaping of TCR recombination output by thymic selection was observed in related and unrelated pairs.

The source is a woman aged 40 to 55 in good health. The gene calls are TRBV20-1 and TRBJ2-7; D possibly uses TRBD1 or TRBD2 (5 bases each). The sequenced sample consisted of blood. CDR3 DNA: TGCAGTGCTCCCGGGACGGTGGCCCACGAGCAGTACTTC. This gives the protein CSAPGTVAHEQYF.